This T cell receptor beta chain stems from a study of CD8+ T cells in alopecia areata. Germline loops: CDR1 SGHVS, CDR2 FQNEAQ. This CDR3 spans 14 amino acids. Trimming removed 5 bases from V and 7 bases from J, with 17 bases in between. Treatment meaning: oral pan-JAK inhibitor, 5-10 mg twice daily. RNA was isolated and reverse transcribed to cDNA, the sequencing template. TCRdb's copy holds only in-frame clones and misses some; the assay was immunoSEQ multiplex PCR. The table records some 170,000 clones, about 55% of them present only once. The chain carries TRBV7-8 and TRBJ1-2; D is possibly TRBD1 (5 bases). The sequenced sample was CD8+ T cells sorted from blood, obtained at week 24, from a patient treated with tofacitinib. The TCR comes from a human donor with alopecia areata. CDR3 DNA sequence: TGTGCCAGCAGCCTTAGCGAGGGGCCGGGTGGCTACACCTTC. Protein sequence: CASSLSEGPGGYTF.